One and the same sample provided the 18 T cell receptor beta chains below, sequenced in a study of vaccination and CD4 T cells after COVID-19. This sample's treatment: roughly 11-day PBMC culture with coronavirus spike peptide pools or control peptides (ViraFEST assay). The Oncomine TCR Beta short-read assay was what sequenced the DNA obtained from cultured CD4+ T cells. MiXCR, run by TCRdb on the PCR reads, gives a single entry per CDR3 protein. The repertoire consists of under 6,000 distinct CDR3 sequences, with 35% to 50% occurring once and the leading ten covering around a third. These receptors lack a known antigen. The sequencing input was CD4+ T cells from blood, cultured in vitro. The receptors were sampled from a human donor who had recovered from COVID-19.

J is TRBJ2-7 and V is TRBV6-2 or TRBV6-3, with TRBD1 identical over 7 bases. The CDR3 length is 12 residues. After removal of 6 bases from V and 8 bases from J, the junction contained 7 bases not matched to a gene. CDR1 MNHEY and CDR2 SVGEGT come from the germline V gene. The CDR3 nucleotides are TGTGCCAGCAGAAATCCGACAGGGCAGCAGTACTTC. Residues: CASRNPTGQQYF.

In DNA form, the CDR3 reads TGTGCCAGTCGGGACAGGGGGAGTTCAGATACGCAGTATTTT. This codes for CASRDRGSSDTQYF. This chain uses TRBV19 with TRBJ2-3, with TRBD1 identical over 11 bases. With V trimmed by 8 bases and J by 4 bases, 5 bases remained unmatched. The V gene's germline CDR1 is LNHDA and CDR2 SQIVND (reference sequence). This CDR3 is 14 amino acids long.

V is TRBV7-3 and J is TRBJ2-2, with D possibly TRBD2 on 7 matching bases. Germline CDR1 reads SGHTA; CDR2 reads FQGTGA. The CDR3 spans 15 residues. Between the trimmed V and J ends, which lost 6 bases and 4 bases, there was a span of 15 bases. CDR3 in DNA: TGTGCCAGCAGATTGGGGGGGCCCGGCACCGGGGAGCTGTTTTTT. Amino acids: CASRLGGPGTGELFF.

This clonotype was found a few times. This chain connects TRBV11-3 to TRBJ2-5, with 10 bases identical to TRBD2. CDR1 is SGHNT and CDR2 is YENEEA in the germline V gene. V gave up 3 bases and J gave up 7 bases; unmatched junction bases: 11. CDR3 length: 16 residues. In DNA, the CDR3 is TGTGCCAGCAGCTTTCTAGCGGGAGTCGGGGGAGGGACCCAGTACTTC. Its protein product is CASSFLAGVGGGTQYF.

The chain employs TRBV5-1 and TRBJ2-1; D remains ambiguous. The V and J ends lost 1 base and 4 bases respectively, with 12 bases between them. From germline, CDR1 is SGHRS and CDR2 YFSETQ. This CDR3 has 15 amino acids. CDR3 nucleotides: TGCGCCAGCAGCTTGCGGTCAGAAGCTTACAATGAGCAGTTCTTC. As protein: CASSLRSEAYNEQFF.

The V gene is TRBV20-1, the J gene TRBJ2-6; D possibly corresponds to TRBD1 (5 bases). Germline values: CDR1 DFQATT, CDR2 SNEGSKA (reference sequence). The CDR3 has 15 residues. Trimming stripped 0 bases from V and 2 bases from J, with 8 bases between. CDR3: CSARDQGAGANVLTF. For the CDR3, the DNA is TGCAGTGCTAGAGATCAAGGGGCTGGGGCCAACGTCCTGACTTTC.

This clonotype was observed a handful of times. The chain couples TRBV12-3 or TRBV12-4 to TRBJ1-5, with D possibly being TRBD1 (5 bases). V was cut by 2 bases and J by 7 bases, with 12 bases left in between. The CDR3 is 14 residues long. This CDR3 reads CASSLQGEGQPQHF. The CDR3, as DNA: TGTGCCAGCAGTTTACAGGGAGAGGGACAGCCCCAGCATTTT.

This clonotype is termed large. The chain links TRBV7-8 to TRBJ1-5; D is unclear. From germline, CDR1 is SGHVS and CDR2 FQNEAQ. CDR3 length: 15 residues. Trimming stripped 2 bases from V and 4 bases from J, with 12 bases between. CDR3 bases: TGTGCCAGCAGCTTAACACGGTTTGGGAATCAGCCCCAGCATTTT. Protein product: CASSLTRFGNQPQHF.

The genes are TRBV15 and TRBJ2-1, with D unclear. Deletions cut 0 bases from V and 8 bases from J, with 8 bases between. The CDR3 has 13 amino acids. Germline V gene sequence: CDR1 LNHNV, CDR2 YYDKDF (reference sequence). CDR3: CATSRDPNDEQFF. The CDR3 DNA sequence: TGTGCCACCAGCAGAGATCCGAATGATGAGCAGTTCTTC.

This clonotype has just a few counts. The CDR3 nucleotides read TGTGCCAGTCACAGTAGCGGGAGACGGTACAATGAGCAGTTCTTC. It translates to CASHSSGRRYNEQFF. The chain has TRBV28 and TRBJ2-1; 9 bases line up with TRBD2. The germline gives CDR1 MDHEN, CDR2 SYDVKM. V lost 9 bases and J lost 4; bases outside the gene matches: 10. The CDR3 length is 15 residues. Full variable domain (missing parts from reference TRBV28 and TRBJ2-1): DVKVTQSSRYLVKRTGEKVFLECVQDMDHENMFWYRQDPGLGLRLIYFSYDVKMKEKGDIPEGYSVSREKKERFSLILESASTNQTSMYLCASHSSGRRYNEQFFGPGTRLTVL.

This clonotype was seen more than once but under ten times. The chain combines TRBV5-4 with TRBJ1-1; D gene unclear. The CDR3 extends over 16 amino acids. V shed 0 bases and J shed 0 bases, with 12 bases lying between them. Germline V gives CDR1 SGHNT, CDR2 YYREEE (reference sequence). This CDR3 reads CASSLGGGVMNTEAFF. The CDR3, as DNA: TGTGCCAGCAGCTTGGGAGGAGGAGTCATGAACACTGAAGCTTTCTTT.

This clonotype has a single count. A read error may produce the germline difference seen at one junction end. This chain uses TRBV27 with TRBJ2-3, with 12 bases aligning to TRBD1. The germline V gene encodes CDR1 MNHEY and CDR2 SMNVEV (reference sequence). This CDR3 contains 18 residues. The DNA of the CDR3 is TGTGCCAGCAGTCCGCTCCTCTCCGGGACAGGGGGCACCGATACGCAGTATTTT. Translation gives CASSPLLSGTGGTDTQYF.

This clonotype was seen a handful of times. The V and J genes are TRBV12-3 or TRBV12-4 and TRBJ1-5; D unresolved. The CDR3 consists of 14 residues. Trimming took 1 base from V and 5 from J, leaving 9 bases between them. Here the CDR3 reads CASSLVDGDQPQHF. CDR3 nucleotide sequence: TGTGCCAGCAGTTTAGTGGACGGGGATCAGCCCCAGCATTTT.

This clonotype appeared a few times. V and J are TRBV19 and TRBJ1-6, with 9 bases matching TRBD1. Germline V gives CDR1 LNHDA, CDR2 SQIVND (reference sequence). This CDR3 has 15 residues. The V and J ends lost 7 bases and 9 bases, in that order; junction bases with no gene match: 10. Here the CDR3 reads CASTPTGGYRSPLHF. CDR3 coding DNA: TGTGCCAGTACCCCCACAGGGGGCTATCGTTCACCCCTCCACTTT.

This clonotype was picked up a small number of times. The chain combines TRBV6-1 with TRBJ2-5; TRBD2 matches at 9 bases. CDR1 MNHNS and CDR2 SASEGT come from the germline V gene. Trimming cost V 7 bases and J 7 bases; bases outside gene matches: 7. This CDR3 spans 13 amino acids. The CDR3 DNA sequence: TGTGCCAGCAAAGCGGGGGGCTATGGGACCCAGTACTTC. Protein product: CASKAGGYGTQYF.

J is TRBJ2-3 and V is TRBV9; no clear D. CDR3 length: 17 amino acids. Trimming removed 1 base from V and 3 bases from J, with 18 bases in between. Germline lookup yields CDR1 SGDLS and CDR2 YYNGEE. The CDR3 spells CASSVRAFPLSTDTQYF. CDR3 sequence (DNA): TGTGCCAGCAGCGTAAGGGCCTTTCCCTTAAGTACAGATACGCAGTATTTT.

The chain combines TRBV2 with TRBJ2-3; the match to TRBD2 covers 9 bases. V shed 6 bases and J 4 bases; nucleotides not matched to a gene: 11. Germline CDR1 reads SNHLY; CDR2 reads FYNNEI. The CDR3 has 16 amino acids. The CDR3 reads CASRTPFSGGADTQYF. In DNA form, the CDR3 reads TGTGCCAGCAGGACTCCCTTTAGCGGGGGAGCAGATACGCAGTATTTT.

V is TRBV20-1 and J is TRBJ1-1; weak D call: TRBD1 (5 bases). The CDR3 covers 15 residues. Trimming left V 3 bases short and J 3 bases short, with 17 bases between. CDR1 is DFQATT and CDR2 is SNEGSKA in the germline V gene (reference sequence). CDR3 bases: TGCAGTGCTAGTAATGGGGGGAGAGGAGACACTGAAGCTTTCTTT. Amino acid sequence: CSASNGGRGDTEAFF.